The clone carrying this TCR beta chain was detected only a few times. Its antigen is not identified. This sample is drawn from a study of T-cell memory formation after mild COVID-19. TCRdb ran MiXCR on the 5' RACE reads and lists one entry per CDR3 protein. The sample records 75,000 to 90,000 distinct CDR3 sequences, 11% to 15% being singletons. V was clipped by 6 bases and J by 1 base; unmatched bases: 21. This CDR3 spans 22 amino acids. Germline CDR1 SEHNR, CDR2 FQNEAQ (reference sequence). Whole-study findings and limits: Largely, contracting CD4+ clones fell within CM and EM, and contracting CD8+ clones within EMRA.

Source material: PBMCs or a T cell subset sorted from them (not recorded which). The source is an adult woman who had mild COVID-19 (a few samples of this study predate the infection). Cell type and time point are not known. V gene TRBV7-9 combines with J gene TRBJ2-6; 10 bases align to TRBD1. This chain's CDR3 is CASRDAGTGATRVLSGANVLTF. As DNA, the CDR3 is TGTGCCAGCAGGGACGCCGGGACAGGGGCTACCAGGGTGCTATCTGGGGCCAACGTCCTGACTTTC.